Each of the 4 T cell receptor beta chains below was sequenced from the same sample in a study of post-analysis software for immune sequencing data. Study-wide points: When patients were compared with controls, 4 or 5 TRBV segments were more frequent, TRBV5-6, TRBV5-1 and TRBV20-1 among them.

Tagging with unique molecular identifiers was a feature of the TCR beta cDNA libraries. One entry per CDR3 protein, called by TCRdb with MiXCR from the PCR reads. The sample lists hundreds of thousands of distinct CDR3 sequences; less than 40% were seen once. Their antigens remain unidentified. Sample: blood. The receptors originated from a girl aged 10-17 years with multiple sclerosis.

This clonotype came up a few times. The rearrangement uses TRBV12-3 or TRBV12-4 and TRBJ2-1, with TRBD1 matching 7 bases. The junction had 8 bases not matched to a gene; V was cut back by 6 bases and J by 0 bases. This CDR3 region has 16 residues. CDR3 sequence reads: CASSGPGDSSYNEQFF. The CDR3 coding sequence is TGTGCCAGCAGCGGGCCAGGGGACAGCTCCTACAATGAGCAGTTCTTC.

The gene calls are TRBV9 and TRBJ1-4, with 11 bases fitting TRBD1. This CDR3 spans 17 amino acids. Germline V gene sequence: CDR1 SGDLS, CDR2 YYNGEE. V dropped 4 bases and J dropped 8; count of bases not matched to a gene: 13. The CDR3 reads CASSFRPTGQGGEKLFF. DNA of the CDR3: TGTGCCAGCAGCTTCAGGCCAACGGGACAGGGGGGGGAAAAACTGTTTTTT.

The chain couples TRBV12-5 to TRBJ1-2; 7 positions agree with TRBD1. The CDR3 sequence is 14 residues long. Germline values: CDR1 LGHNT, CDR2 FRNRAP. The trim removed 5 bases at V and 7 bases at J, leaving 10 bases unmatched. CDR3: CASGPGQGGFGYTF. The CDR3 region has the DNA TGTGCTAGTGGTCCGGGCCAGGGGGGTTTTGGCTACACCTTC.

This chain uses TRBV6-5 with TRBJ1-1; D might be TRBD1 (6 bases). V was shortened by 6 bases and J by 5 bases, with 16 bases between the two germline ends. Germline CDR1 and CDR2: MNHEY and SVGAGI. The CDR3 has 14 residues. In DNA form, the CDR3 reads TGTGCCAGCAGCTTGGGACACGTATCAACTGAAGCTTTCTTT. Translation: CASSLGHVSTEAFF.